The 18 T cell receptor beta chains below come from one sample, sequenced in a study of T cells after yellow fever vaccination. MiXCR, run by TCRdb on the 5' RACE reads, gives a single entry per CDR3 protein. Of tens of thousands of distinct CDR3 sequences listed, 7.4% are singletons. Here the sequenced sample was CD8+ T cells sorted from PBMCs, taken 15 days after the yellow fever booster vaccination. These TCRs come from a young man who received the YFV17D yellow fever vaccine.

This clonotype was recorded many times. The gene calls are TRBV12-3 or TRBV12-4 and TRBJ2-1; D not resolved. The CDR3 consists of 14 residues. The germline V and J ends were trimmed by 10 bases and 4 bases, with 17 bases remaining between them. For the CDR3, the DNA is TGTGCCATCAACGCGGAAGACTCTTACAATGAGCAGTTCTTC. Translating it yields CAINAEDSYNEQFF.

There are many counts of this clonotype. The J gene is TRBJ2-5, the V gene TRBV28, with D tentatively TRBD1 (6 bases). Germline CDR1 reads MDHEN; CDR2 reads SYDVKM. The CDR3 extends over 19 amino acids. Trimming shortened V by 2 bases and J by 1 base, and 23 bases separated the two germline ends. CDR3 bases: TGTGCCAGCAGTTTAGGGGTTGGGACACCAGTACTTACCCAAGAGACCCAGTACTTC. Its protein is CASSLGVGTPVLTQETQYF.

Ten or more counts support this clonotype. This chain uses TRBV7-8 with TRBJ2-5; D is uncertain. This CDR3 has 12 residues. The germline V and J ends were trimmed by 5 bases and 5 bases, with 9 bases remaining between them. Germline-derived CDR1 and CDR2 are SGHVS and FQNEAQ. DNA for the CDR3: TGTGCCAGCAGCCCAAGACCGGAGACCCAGTACTTC. Translation: CASSPRPETQYF. Filled out from reference TRBV7-8 and TRBJ2-5, the complete variable domain reads GAGVSQSPRYKVAKRGQDVALRCDPISGHVSLFWYQQALGQGPEFLTYFQNEAQLDKSGLPSDRFFAERPEGSVSTLKIQRTQQEDSAVYLCASSPRPETQYFGPGTRLLVL.

The gene calls are TRBV3-1 and TRBJ2-1; D possibly uses TRBD1 or TRBD2 (6 bases each). The ends were cut back, 0 bases at V and 4 bases at J, with 16 bases in the middle. There are 17 residues in the CDR3. Germline values: CDR1 LGHDT, CDR2 YNNKEL (reference sequence). CDR3 bases: TGTGCCAGCAGCCAAGATTGGGGACCGGGGGCTTACAATGAGCAGTTCTTC. Residues: CASSQDWGPGAYNEQFF.

Only a few counts were recorded for this clonotype. The chain recombines TRBV5-6 with TRBJ2-2, with D maybe TRBD2 (5 bases). Looked up from germline, CDR1 is SGHDT and CDR2 is YYEEEE. The CDR3 covers 15 residues. V lost 1 base and J 8 bases, leaving 15 bases between the germline ends. CDR3 amino acids: CASSLYGGPSGELFF. The CDR3 DNA reads TGTGCCAGCAGCTTGTATGGAGGACCCTCTGGGGAGCTGTTTTTT.

This clonotype was detected ten times or more. The CDR3 spells CASSPVDVIQETQYF. CDR3 DNA: TGTGCCAGCAGCCCGGTGGACGTTATTCAAGAGACCCAGTACTTC. The V call is TRBV6-2 or TRBV6-3, the J call TRBJ2-5; D call uncertain. Between the trimmed V and J ends, which lost 6 bases and 2 bases, there was a span of 16 bases. This CDR3 has 15 amino acids. Germline V gene sequence: CDR1 MNHEY, CDR2 SVGEGT.

This clonotype was detected only a few times. This chain uses TRBV7-2 with TRBJ2-7; D is undetermined. The CDR3 runs to 13 residues. The V and J ends lost 5 bases and 2 bases respectively, with 10 bases between them. Germline V lookup: CDR1 SGHTA, CDR2 FQGNSA. The DNA of the CDR3 is TGTGCCAGCAGCCCCGGCATTGCCTACGAGCAGTACTTC. This encodes CASSPGIAYEQYF.

Only a few counts were recorded for this clonotype. This may be a read error: a much more frequent sequence differs by one nucleotide. This chain uses TRBV29-1 with TRBJ1-2; D is unresolved. Trimming cost V 7 bases and J 7 bases, with 19 bases left between them. The CDR3 covers 13 residues. CDR1 is SQVTM, CDR2 ANQGSEA, per germline. The CDR3 DNA is TGCAGCGCCCCGGGCCTAGAGGACGGTGGCTACACCTTC. This codes for CSAPGLEDGGYTF.

Ten or more counts support this clonotype. The chain carries TRBV2 and TRBJ1-1; TRBD1 might be the D (6 bases). Deletions cut 7 bases from V and 10 bases from J, with 13 bases between. The CDR3 spans 11 residues. Germline V gene data show CDR1 as SNHLY and CDR2 as FYNNEI. The CDR3 loop reads CASTTGLRAFF. The CDR3 bases are TGTGCCAGCACAACAGGGCTGCGAGCTTTCTTT.

In its sample, this clonotype was seen a few times. V and J are TRBV11-2 and TRBJ2-7; 14 nucleotides match TRBD2. V shed 1 base, J shed 6 bases, and the junction held 11 bases outside the gene matches. The CDR3 covers 18 residues. Germline CDR1 reads SGHAT; CDR2 reads FQNNGV. This chain's CDR3 is CASSLVGLAGEGWSEQYF. CDR3 in DNA: TGTGCCAGCAGCTTAGTGGGACTAGCGGGAGAGGGGTGGAGCGAGCAGTACTTC.

This clonotype was counted ten times or more. The rearrangement joins TRBV7-7 to TRBJ2-1, with TRBD2 identical over 7 bases. CDR3 length equals 16 residues. Germline V lookup: CDR1 SSHAT, CDR2 FNYEAQ (reference sequence). Germline trimming cut 0 bases from V and 1 base from J; bases unmatched to any gene: 3. CDR3 nucleotides: TGTGCCAGCAGCTTAGCGCCTAGCGGATCCTACAATGAGCAGTTCTTC. The encoded protein is CASSLAPSGSYNEQFF.

This clonotype occurred many times. The chain combines TRBV7-8 with TRBJ2-1, with 11 bases lining up with TRBD2. Trimming at V came to 6 bases and at J to 4 bases, leaving 20 bases not matched to a gene. The CDR3 is made up of 20 amino acids. Per germline, CDR1 SGHVS and CDR2 FQNEAQ. This chain's CDR3 is CASRRTLAGGPLRLYNEQFF. DNA for the CDR3: TGTGCCAGCAGGAGGACCTTAGCGGGAGGGCCTCTTCGATTATACAATGAGCAGTTCTTC. The whole variable domain, remainder taken from reference TRBV7-8 and TRBJ2-1, is GAGVSQSPRYKVAKRGQDVALRCDPISGHVSLFWYQQALGQGPEFLTYFQNEAQLDKSGLPSDRFFAERPEGSVSTLKIQRTQQEDSAVYLCASRRTLAGGPLRLYNEQFFGPGTRLTVL.

This clonotype was detected many times. The chain recombines TRBV14 with TRBJ2-1; D remains unclear. V was pared by 4 bases and J by 9 bases, with 10 bases between. The CDR3 length is 12 residues. Germline V gene sequence: CDR1 SGHDN, CDR2 FVKESK. This CDR3 is CASSLLGFEQFF. CDR3 nucleotide sequence: TGTGCCAGCAGCCTCCTGGGGTTTGAGCAGTTCTTC.

Remarks on this clonotype: The junction does not match germline at one end; this may be a read error. The chain carries TRBV2 and TRBJ2-7; TRBD2 matches 10 bases. There are 19 residues in the CDR3. Germline V lookup: CDR1 SNHLY, CDR2 FYNNEI. The CDR3 loop is CAISLEPSGGYNPSYEQYF. Here the CDR3 DNA reads TGTGCCATCAGTTTAGAGCCTAGCGGGGGCTATAATCCCTCCTACGAGCAGTACTTC.

Concerning this clonotype: One base away lies a much larger clone, so this may be a sequencing read error. The chain recombines TRBV11-3 with TRBJ1-1; D ambiguous. The CDR3 has 13 residues. The V gene's germline CDR1 is SGHNT and CDR2 YENEEA. Trimming took 5 bases from V and 1 from J, leaving 8 bases between them. The CDR3 spells CASSVVKNTEAFF. CDR3 DNA: TGTGCCAGCAGCGTAGTGAAGAACACTGAAGCTTTCTTT.

At least ten counts were recorded for this clonotype. At one end, the junction sequence differs from germline, possibly due to a read error. The CDR3 DNA is TGTGCCCGCAGCGTTGGCGCGGAGCTGTTTTTT. Protein product: CARSVGAELFF. The J gene is TRBJ2-2, the V gene TRBV7-9; D is unclear. CDR1 SEHNR and CDR2 FQNEAQ come from the germline V gene (reference sequence). This CDR3 has 11 residues.

V and J are TRBV11-2 and TRBJ2-7, with D hard to call. V was shortened by 5 bases and J by 3 bases, with 5 bases between the two germline ends. Germline assignment: CDR1 SGHAT and CDR2 FQNNGV. This CDR3 spans 11 amino acids. CDR3 loop: CASSEYYEQYF. The CDR3 DNA reads TGTGCCAGCAGCGAATACTACGAGCAGTACTTC.

This clonotype has more than one count but fewer than ten. The chain couples TRBV27 to TRBJ2-1, with D possibly being TRBD2 (6 bases). The CDR3 has 16 amino acids. The V gene lost 1 base and the J gene lost 7 bases, with 17 bases spanning the gap. Germline V lookup: CDR1 MNHEY, CDR2 SMNVEV (reference sequence). The CDR3 sequence is CASSLWTNTRTNEQFF. CDR3 nucleotides: TGTGCCAGCAGTTTATGGACTAATACACGTACAAATGAGCAGTTCTTC.